This is a list of T cell receptor beta chains from one sample in a study of cytomegalovirus exposure and HLA in healthy donors. Some clones are missing from TCRdb's copy, which holds only in-frame ones; the method was immunoSEQ multiplex PCR. Here the sample spans around 140,000 clones, roughly 9.8% being singletons. The sample was PBMCs. The source is a man aged 45-65 years in good health and CMV-seronegative. CDR3s include the opening cysteine and the closing phenylalanine or tryptophan. Fields, in order: V gene, clone size, CDR3 protein. Clone size is shown for a subset of rows, as once, few, many or a class of expanded clone.

>TRBV30|NA
CAWSRGNQETQYF
>TRBV14|few
CASSQTLAHEQYF
>TRBV10-3|few
CAIRTGTGSNQPQHF
>TRBV6-1|NA
CASSPMEGRDTEAFF
>TRBV6-1|few
CASRQGQGLYAFF
>TRBV7-8|NA
CASSLGEDTEAFF
>TRBV30|few
CAWSLADQETQYF
>TRBV27|few
CATHLTQGASYNEQFF
>TRBV9|few
CASTPAAVNTEAFF
>TRBV4-2|NA
CASSSRGTDEKLFF
>TRBV4-2|NA
CASSPMVGNYGYTF
>TRBV6-5|few
CASRIQGSEGTEAFF
>TRBV2|few
CASSERGGSYEQYF
>TRBV9|NA
CASSTRTDRSTGELFF
>TRBV30|NA
CAWSPTSSGGLYEQYF
>TRBV6-1|few
CASSGSGDEQYF
>TRBV11-2|NA
CASRHLARTGQETQYF
>TRBV27|few
CASSSGLNRGLYEQYF
>TRBV4-1|NA
CASSQQLAGGAKNIQYF
>TRBV6-6|NA
CASSYQLIRENTEAFF
>TRBV11-2|NA
CASSLVYGEETQYF
>TRBV14|NA
CASSQEAISSYEQYF
>TRBV19|few
CASSSPRRTSGLYEQYF
>TRBV6-1|NA
CASRQGRRTYEQYF
>TRBV5-1|NA
CASSLGGLAYEQYF
>TRBV6-1|NA
CASSEARRGPDYEQYF
>TRBV7-3|NA
CASSSDLARGGNEQFF